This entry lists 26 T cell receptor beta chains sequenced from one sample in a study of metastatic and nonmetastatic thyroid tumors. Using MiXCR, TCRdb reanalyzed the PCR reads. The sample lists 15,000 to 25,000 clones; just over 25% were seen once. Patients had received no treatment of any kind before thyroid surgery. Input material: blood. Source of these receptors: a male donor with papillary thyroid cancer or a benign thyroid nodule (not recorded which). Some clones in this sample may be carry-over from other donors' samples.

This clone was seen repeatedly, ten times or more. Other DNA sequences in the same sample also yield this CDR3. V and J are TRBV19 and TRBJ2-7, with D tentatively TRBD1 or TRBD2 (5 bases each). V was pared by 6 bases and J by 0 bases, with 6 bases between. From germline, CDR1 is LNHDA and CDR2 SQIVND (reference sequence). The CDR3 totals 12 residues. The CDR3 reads CASRGDSYEQYF. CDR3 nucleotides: TGTGCCAGTAGGGGGGACTCCTACGAGCAGTACTTC.

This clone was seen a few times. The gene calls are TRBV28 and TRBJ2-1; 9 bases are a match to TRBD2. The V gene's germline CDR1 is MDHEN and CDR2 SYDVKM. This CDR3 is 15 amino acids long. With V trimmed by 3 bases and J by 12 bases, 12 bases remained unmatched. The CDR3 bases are TGTGCCAGCAGTTTTATCGGGACTAGCAATTGGTGGCAGTTCTTC. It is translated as CASSFIGTSNWWQFF.

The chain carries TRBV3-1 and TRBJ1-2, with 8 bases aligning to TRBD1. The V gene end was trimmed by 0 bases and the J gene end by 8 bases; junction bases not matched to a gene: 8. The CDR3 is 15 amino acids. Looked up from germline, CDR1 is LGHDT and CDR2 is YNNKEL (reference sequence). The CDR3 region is CASSQDPQGARGYTF. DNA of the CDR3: TGTGCCAGCAGCCAAGATCCGCAGGGGGCAAGAGGCTACACCTTC.

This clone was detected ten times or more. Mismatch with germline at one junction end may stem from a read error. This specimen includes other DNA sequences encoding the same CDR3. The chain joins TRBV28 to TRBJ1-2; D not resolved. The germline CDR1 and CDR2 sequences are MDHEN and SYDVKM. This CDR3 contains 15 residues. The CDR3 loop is CASSLTTASNYGYTF. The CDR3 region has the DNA TGTGCCAGCAGTTTAACTACAGCTTCTAACTATGGCTACACCTTT.

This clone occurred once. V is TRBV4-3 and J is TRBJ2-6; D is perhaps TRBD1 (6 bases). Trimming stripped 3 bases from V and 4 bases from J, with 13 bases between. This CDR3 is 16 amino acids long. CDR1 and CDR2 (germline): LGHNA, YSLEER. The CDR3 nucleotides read TGCGCCAGCAGCCAGAGCAGGGGTTACGGGGCCAACGTCCTGACTTTC. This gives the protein CASSQSRGYGANVLTF.

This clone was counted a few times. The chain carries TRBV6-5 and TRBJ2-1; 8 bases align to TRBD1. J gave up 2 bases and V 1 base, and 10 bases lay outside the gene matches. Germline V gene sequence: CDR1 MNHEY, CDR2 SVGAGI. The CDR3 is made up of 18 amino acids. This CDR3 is CASSYYPGTGAPYNEQFF. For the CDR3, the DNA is TGTGCCAGCAGTTACTACCCCGGGACAGGCGCACCCTACAATGAGCAGTTCTTC.

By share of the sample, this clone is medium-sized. The CDR3: CATRGAGYEQYF. For the CDR3, the DNA is TGTGCCACACGGGGGGCCGGCTACGAGCAGTACTTC. The chain uses TRBV27 and TRBJ2-7, with a weak D call TRBD2 (7 bases). The CDR3 consists of 12 residues. Germline V gives CDR1 MNHEY, CDR2 SMNVEV (reference sequence). Trimming cost V 10 bases and J 3 bases, with 13 bases left between them.

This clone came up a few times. As DNA, the CDR3 is TGTGCCAGCAGTGAAGGGACAGGGGGCTATGGCTACACCTTC. This gives the protein CASSEGTGGYGYTF. The chain is built from TRBV6-1 and TRBJ1-2; 10 bases line up with TRBD1. The V gene end was trimmed by 1 base and the J gene end by 4 bases; junction bases not matched to a gene: 0. The CDR3 is made up of 14 amino acids. Germline loops: CDR1 MNHNS, CDR2 SASEGT.

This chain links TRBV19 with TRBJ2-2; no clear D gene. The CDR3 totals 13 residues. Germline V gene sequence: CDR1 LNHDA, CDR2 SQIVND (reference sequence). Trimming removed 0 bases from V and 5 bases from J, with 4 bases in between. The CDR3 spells CASSIDDTGELFF. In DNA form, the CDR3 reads TGTGCCAGTAGTATAGACGATACCGGGGAGCTGTTTTTT.

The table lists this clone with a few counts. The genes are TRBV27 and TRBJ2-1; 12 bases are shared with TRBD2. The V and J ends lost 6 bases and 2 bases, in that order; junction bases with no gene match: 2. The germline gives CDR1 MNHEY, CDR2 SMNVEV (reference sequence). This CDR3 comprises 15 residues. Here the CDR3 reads CASRTSGSPYNEQFF. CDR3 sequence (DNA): TGTGCCAGCAGGACTAGCGGGAGTCCCTACAATGAGCAGTTCTTC.

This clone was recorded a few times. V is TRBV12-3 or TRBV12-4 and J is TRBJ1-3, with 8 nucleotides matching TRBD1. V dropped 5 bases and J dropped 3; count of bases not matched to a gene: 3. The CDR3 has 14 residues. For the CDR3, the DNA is TGTGCCAGCAGTCGAGACAGGGGTGGAAACACCATATATTTT. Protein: CASSRDRGGNTIYF.

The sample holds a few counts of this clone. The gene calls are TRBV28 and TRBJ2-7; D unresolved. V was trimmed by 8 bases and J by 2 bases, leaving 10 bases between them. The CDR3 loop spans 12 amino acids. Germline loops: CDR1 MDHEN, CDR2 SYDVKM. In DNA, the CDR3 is TGTGCCAGCTTAGGGTCCCCCTACGAGCAGTACTTC. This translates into CASLGSPYEQYF. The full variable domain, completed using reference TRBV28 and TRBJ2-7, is DVKVTQSSRYLVKRTGEKVFLECVQDMDHENMFWYRQDPGLGLRLIYFSYDVKMKEKGDIPEGYSVSREKKERFSLILESASTNQTSMYLCASLGSPYEQYFGPGTRLTVT.

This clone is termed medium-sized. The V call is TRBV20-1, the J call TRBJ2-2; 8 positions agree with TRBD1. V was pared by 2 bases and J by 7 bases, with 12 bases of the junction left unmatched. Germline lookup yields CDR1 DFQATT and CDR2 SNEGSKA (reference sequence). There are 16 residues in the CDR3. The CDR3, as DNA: TGCAGTGCTAGAAGCTTTACAGGGGGATTAAGCGGGGAGCTGTTTTTT. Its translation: CSARSFTGGLSGELFF.

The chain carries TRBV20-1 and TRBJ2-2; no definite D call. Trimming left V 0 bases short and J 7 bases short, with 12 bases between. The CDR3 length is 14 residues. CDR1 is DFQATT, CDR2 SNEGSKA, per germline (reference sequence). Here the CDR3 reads CSAREVYEFGELFF. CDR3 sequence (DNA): TGCAGTGCTAGAGAGGTGTATGAGTTCGGGGAGCTGTTTTTT.

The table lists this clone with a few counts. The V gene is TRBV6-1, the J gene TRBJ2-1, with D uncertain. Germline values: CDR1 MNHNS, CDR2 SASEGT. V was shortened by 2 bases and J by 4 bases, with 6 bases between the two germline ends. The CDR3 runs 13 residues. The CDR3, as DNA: TGTGCCAGCAGTGAATACCTGTACAATGAGCAGTTCTTC. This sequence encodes CASSEYLYNEQFF.

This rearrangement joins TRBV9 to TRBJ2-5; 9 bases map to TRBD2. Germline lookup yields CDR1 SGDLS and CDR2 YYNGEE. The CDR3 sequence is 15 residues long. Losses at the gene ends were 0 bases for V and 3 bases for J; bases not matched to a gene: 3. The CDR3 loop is CASSVGGLAEETQYF. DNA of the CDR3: TGTGCCAGCAGCGTAGGGGGACTAGCAGAAGAGACCCAGTACTTC.

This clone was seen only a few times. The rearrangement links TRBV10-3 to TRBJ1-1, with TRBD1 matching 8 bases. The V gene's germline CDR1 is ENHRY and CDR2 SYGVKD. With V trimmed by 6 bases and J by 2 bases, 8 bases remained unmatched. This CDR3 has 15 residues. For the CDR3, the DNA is TGTGCCATCAGCAGCCAGGGGGCGCCTAACACTGAAGCTTTCTTT. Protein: CAISSQGAPNTEAFF.

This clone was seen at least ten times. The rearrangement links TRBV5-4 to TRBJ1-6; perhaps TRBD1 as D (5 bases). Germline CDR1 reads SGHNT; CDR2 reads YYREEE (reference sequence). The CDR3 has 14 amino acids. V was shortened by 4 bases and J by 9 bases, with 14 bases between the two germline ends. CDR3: CASSPTGGSSPLHF. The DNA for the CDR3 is TGTGCCAGCAGCCCTACCGGGGGAAGTTCACCCCTCCACTTT.

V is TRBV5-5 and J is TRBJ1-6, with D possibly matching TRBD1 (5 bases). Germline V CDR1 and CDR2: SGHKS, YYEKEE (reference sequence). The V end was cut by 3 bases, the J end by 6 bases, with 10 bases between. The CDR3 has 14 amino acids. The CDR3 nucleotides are TGTGCCAGCAGCTCGGACACAGCTAATTCACCCCTCCACTTT. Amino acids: CASSSDTANSPLHF.

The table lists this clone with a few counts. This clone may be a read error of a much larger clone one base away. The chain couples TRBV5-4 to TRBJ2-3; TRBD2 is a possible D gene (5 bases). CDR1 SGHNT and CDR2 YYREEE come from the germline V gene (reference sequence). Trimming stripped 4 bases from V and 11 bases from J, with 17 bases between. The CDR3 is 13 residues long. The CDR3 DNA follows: TGTGCCAGCAGCCTACAAAAGGGAGCTTGGCAGTATTTT. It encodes CASSLQKGAWQYF.

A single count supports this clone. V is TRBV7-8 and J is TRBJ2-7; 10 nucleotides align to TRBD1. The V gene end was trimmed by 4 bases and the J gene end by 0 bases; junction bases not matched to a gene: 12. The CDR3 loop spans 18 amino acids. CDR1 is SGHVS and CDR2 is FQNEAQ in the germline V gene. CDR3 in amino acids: CASSSGTGAIVSSYEQYF. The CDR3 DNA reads TGTGCCAGCAGCTCCGGGACAGGGGCTATTGTGAGCTCCTACGAGCAGTACTTC.

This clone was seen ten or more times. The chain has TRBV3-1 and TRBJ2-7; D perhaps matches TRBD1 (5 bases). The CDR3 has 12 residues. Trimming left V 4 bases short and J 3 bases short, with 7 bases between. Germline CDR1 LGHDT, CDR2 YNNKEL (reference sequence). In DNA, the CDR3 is TGTGCCAGCAGCCGACAGAGCTACGAGCAGTACTTC. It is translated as CASSRQSYEQYF.

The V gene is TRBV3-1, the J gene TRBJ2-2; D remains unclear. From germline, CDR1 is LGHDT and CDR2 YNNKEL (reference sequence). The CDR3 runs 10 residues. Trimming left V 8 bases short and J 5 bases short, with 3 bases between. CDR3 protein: CASLTGELFF. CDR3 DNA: TGTGCCAGCTTGACCGGGGAGCTGTTTTTT.

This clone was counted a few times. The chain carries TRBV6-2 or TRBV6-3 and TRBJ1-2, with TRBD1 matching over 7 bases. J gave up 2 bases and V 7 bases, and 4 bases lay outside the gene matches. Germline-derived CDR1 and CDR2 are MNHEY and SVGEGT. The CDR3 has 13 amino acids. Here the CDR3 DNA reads TGTGCCAGCACCTCGACAGGGAACTATGGCTACACCTTC. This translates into CASTSTGNYGYTF.

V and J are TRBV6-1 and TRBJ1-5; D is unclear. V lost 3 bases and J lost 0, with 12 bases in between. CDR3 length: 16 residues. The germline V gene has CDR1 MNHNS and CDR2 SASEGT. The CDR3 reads CASSERPDYSNQPQHF. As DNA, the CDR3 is TGTGCCAGCAGTGAGAGGCCGGACTATAGCAATCAGCCCCAGCATTTT.

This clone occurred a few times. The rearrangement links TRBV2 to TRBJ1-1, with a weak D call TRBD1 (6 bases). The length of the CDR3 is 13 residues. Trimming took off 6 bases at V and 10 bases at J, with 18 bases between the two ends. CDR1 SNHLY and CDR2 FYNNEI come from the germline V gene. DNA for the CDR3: TGTGCCAGCAGGGGGGACTCCCAGGGGCGAGCTTTCTTT. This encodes CASRGDSQGRAFF.